A selection of T cell receptor beta chains follows, all from one sample in a study of CD8+CD57+ T cells in acquired aplastic anemia. TCRdb fed the reads into MiXCR, producing one record per CDR3 protein. The profile shows 250,000 to 300,000 distinct CDR3 sequences, approximately 60% of them singletons. The sample was sorted CD4+, CD8+, or CD8+CD57+ T cells (not recorded which) from PBMCs. The receptors derive from a human donor with aplastic anemia. Both conserved end residues are trimmed from each CDR3.

v_call	j_call	cdr3_aa
TRBV19	TRBJ2-2	ASSIDRAGGELF
TRBV12-3/TRBV12-4	TRBJ1-2	ASTVGGEIEYYGYT
TRBV7-8	TRBJ2-3	ASSLALLAGYTDTQY
TRBV4-1	TRBJ1-5	ASSQVRYSNQPQH
TRBV7-3	TRBJ2-2	ASSLRGDTGELF
TRBV7-9	TRBJ2-7	AISDGKTGSPYKQY
TRBV7-3	TRBJ2-6	ASSPTGYGANVLT
TRBV20-1	TRBJ2-2	SARVNTGELF
TRBV5-1	TRBJ1-1	ASSLAGGGMNTEAF
TRBV5-6	-	ASSLLWDEQF
TRBV29-1	TRBJ2-1	SVELAGKQF
TRBV7-8	TRBJ1-2	ASSRIANTGELGYT
TRBV10-3	TRBJ1-2	AISESKGQGPNYGYT
TRBV7-9	TRBJ2-3	ASSLARGGRTDTQY
TRBV12-3/TRBV12-4	TRBJ1-2	ASSGWTGGGYT
TRBV6-4	TRBJ2-1	ASSARAGSYNEQF
TRBV24-1	TRBJ2-1	ATLAGEGREQF
TRBV5-4	TRBJ2-1	ASSSKRGGTDTQF
TRBV5-5	TRBJ1-2	TSSTRLRQGRANYGYT
TRBV7-2	TRBJ1-1	ASSTRQGALNTEAF
TRBV2	TRBJ1-6	ASTLGVGGLFH
TRBV19	TRBJ2-3	ASSLPGLAGGNTQY
TRBV19	TRBJ1-2	ASSEAGRYYGYT
TRBV7-9	TRBJ2-3	ASSQERWTDTQY
TRBV7-8	TRBJ1-3	VSSLASPGLNTIY
TRBV19	TRBJ2-7	ATGSGTTNIYEQY
TRBV2	TRBJ1-2	ASSEWGSSNYGYT
TRBV7-3	TRBJ2-2	ASSFTGVTGELF
TRBV7-8	TRBJ2-7	ASSLALSSGSSEQY
TRBV20-1	TRBJ1-5	SASPPGQGFSNQPQH